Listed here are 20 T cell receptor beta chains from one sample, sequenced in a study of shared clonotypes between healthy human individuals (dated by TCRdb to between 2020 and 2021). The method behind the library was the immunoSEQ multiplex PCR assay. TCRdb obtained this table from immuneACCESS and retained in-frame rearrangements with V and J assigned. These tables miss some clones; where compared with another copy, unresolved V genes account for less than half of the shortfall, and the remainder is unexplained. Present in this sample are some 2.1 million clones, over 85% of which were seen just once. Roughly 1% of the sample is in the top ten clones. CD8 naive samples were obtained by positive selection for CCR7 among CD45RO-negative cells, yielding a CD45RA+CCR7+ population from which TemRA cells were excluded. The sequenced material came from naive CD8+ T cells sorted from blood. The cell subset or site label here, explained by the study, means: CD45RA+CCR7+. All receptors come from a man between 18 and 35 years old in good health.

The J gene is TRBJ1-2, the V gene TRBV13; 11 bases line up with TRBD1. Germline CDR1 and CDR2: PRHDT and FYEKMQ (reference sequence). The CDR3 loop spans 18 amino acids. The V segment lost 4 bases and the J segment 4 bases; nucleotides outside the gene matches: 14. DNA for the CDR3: TGTGCCAGCAGCTCAAGAATCAGGACAGGGGGCGTGATCTATGGCTACACCTTC. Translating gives CASSSRIRTGGVIYGYTF.

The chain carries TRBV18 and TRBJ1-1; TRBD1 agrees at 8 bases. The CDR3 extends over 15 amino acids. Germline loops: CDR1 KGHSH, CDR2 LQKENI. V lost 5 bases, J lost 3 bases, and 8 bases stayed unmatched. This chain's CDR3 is CASSSQGELDTEAFF. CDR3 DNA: TGTGCCAGCTCATCACAGGGGGAGTTGGACACTGAAGCTTTCTTT.

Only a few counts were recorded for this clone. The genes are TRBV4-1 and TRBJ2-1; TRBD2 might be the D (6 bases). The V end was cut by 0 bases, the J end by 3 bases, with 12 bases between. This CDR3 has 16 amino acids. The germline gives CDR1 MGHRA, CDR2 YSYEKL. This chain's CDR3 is CASSQDVAGGYNEQFF. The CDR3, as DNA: TGCGCCAGCAGCCAAGATGTGGCCGGGGGCTACAATGAGCAGTTCTTC.

This CDR3 is CSVVPSEESYEQYF. Here the CDR3 DNA reads TGCAGCGTTGTACCCAGCGAGGAATCCTACGAGCAGTACTTC. The chain couples TRBV29-1 to TRBJ2-7; D gene ambiguous. Trimming stripped 4 bases from V and 1 base from J, with 14 bases between. The CDR3 is 14 amino acids. Germline CDR1 is SQVTM and CDR2 is ANQGSEA.

The CDR3 spells CASGSDWETQYF. The CDR3 DNA is TGTGCCAGCGGCTCCGATTGGGAGACCCAGTACTTC. The chain joins TRBV7-2 to TRBJ2-5; D is unresolved. This CDR3 has 12 amino acids. CDR1 and CDR2 (germline): SGHTA, FQGNSA. Trimming cost V 8 bases and J 5 bases, with 12 bases left between them.

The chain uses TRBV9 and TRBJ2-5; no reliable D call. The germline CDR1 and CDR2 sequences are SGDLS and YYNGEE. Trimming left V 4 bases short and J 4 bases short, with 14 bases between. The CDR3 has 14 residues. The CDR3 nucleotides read TGTGCCAGCAGCCCCCAAAGTACCCCAGAGACCCAGTACTTC. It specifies CASSPQSTPETQYF.

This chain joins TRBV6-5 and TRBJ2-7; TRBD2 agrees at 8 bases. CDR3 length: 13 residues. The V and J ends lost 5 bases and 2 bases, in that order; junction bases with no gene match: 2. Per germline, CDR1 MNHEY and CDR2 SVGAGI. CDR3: CASSTTSAYEQYF. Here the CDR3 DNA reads TGTGCCAGCAGTACGACTAGCGCCTACGAGCAGTACTTC.

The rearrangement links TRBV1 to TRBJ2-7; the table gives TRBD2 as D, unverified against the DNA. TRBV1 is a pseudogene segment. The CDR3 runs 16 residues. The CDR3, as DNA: TGCACCAGCAGCCAGATGCCGGGACTAGCGAACTACGAGCAGTACTTC. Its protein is CTSSQMPGLANYEQYF.

CDR3 residues: CASSQTSGEYEQYF. In nucleotides, the CDR3 is TGCGCCAGCAGCCAGACTAGCGGGGAATACGAGCAGTACTTC. V is TRBV4-1 and J is TRBJ2-7; 11 bases match TRBD2. The germline gives CDR1 MGHRA, CDR2 YSYEKL. The CDR3 runs to 14 residues. The V gene end was trimmed by 3 bases and the J gene end by 4 bases; junction bases not matched to a gene: 2.

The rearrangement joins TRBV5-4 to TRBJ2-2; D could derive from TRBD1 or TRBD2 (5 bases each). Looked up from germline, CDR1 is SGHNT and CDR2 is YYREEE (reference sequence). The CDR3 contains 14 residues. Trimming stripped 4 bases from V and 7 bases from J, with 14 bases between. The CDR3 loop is CASSPGPVGGELFF. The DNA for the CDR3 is TGTGCCAGCAGCCCGGGGCCGGTCGGCGGGGAGCTGTTTTTT.

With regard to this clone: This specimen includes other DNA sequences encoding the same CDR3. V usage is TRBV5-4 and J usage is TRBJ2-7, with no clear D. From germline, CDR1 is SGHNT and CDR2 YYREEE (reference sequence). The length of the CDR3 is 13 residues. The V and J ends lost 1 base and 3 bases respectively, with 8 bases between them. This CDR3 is CASSLRSNYEQYF. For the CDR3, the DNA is TGTGCCAGCAGCTTGCGGTCCAACTACGAGCAGTACTTC.

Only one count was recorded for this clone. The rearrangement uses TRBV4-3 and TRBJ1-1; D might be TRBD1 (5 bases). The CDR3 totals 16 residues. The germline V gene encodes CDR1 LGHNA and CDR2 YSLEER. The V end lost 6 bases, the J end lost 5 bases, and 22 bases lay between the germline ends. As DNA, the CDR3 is TGCGCCAGCAGTTACTCTTGGGGCCTAGCGGGGACTGAAGCTTTCTTT. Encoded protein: CASSYSWGLAGTEAFF.

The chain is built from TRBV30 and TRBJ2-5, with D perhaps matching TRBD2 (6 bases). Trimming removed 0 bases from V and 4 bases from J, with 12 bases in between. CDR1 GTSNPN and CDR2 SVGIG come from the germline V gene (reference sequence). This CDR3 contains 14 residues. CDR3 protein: CAWSVPRGRETQYF. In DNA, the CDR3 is TGTGCCTGGAGTGTACCCCGGGGGAGAGAGACCCAGTACTTC.

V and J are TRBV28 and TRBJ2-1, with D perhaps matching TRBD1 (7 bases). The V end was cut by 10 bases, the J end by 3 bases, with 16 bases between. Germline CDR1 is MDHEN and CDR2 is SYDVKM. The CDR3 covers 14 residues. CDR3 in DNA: TGTGCCACCACAGGGGACTCCCACTACAATGAGCAGTTCTTC. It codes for CATTGDSHYNEQFF.

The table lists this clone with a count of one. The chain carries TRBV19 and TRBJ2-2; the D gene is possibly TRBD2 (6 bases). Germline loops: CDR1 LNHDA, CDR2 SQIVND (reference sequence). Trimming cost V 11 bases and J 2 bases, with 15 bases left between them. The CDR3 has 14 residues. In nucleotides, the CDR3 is TGTGCCTCGGGACTGCAAACCAACACCGGGGAGCTGTTTTTT. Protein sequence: CASGLQTNTGELFF.

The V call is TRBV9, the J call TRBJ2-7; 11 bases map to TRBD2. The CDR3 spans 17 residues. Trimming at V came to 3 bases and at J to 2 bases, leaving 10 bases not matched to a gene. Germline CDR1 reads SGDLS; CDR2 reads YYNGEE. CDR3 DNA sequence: TGTGCCAGCAGCGCGGGGGCGGGGACTAGCGGCACCTACGAGCAGTACTTC. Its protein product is CASSAGAGTSGTYEQYF.

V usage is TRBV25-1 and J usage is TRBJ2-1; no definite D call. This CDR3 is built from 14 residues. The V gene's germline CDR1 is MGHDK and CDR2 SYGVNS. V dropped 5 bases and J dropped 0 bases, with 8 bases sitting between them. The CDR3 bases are TGTGCCAGCAGTTTTCACGGCTCCTACAATGAGCAGTTCTTC. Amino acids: CASSFHGSYNEQFF.

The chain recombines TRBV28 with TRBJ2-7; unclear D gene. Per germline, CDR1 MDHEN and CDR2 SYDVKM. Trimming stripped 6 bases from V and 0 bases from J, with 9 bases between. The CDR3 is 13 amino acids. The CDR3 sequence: CASRGQSSYEQYF. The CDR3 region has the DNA TGTGCCAGCAGAGGCCAAAGCTCCTACGAGCAGTACTTC.

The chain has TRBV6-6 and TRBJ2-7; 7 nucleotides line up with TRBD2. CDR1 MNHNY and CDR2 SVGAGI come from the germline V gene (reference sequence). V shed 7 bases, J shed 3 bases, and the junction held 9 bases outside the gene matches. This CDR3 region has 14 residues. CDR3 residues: CASTYSGDVYEQYF. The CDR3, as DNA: TGTGCCAGCACCTACAGCGGGGATGTCTACGAGCAGTACTTC.

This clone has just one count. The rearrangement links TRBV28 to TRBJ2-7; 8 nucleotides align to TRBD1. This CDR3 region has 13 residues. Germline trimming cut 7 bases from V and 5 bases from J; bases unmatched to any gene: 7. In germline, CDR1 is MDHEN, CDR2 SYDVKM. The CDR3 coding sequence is TGTGCCAGCACAAGACAGGGGAGCGACGAGCAGTACTTC. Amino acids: CASTRQGSDEQYF.